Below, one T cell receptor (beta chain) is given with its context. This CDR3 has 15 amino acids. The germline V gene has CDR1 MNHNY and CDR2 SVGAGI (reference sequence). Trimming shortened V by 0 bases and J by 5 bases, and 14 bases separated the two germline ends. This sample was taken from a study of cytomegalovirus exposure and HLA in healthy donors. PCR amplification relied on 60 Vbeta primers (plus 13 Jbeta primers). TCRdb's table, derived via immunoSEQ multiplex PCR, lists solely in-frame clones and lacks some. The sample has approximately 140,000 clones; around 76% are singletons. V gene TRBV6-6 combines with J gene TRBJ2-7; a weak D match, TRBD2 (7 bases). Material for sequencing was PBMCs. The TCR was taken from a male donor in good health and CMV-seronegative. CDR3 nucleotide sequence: TGTGCCAGCAGTTACTCGAAGGGGGGGATGAACGAGCAGTACTTC. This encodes CASSYSKGGMNEQYF.